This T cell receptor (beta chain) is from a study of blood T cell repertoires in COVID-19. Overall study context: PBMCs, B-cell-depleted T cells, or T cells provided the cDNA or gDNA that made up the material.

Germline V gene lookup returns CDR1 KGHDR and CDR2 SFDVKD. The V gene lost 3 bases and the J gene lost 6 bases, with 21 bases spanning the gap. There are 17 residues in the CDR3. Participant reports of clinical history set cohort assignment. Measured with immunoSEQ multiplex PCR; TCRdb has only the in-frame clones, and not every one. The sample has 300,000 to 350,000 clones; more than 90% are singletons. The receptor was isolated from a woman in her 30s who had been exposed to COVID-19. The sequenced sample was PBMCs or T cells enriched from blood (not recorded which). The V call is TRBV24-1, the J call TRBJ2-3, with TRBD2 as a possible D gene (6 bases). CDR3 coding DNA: TGTGCCACCAGTGATAGGGGCCGGGGCGGACTACTGGATACGCAGTATTTT. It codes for CATSDRGRGGLLDTQYF.